A selection of T cell receptor beta chains follows, all from one sample in a study of radiotherapy plus CTLA-4 blockade in lung cancer. This table comes from immunoSEQ multiplex PCR, and its TCRdb copy is limited to in-frame clones, with some not included. This sample has more than 50,000 clones, with roughly four fifths found just once. Source: peripheral blood, taken from a patient treated with radiotherapy plus ipilimumab. These TCRs come from a human donor with non-small cell lung cancer who had a complete response to radiotherapy plus ipilimumab. Each CDR3 is given with its conserved first and last residue. D genes are given only for firm matches. Clone size appears in some rows only: once, few, many, or a class for an expanded clone.

d_gene: TRBD2; v_gene: TRBV18; j_gene: TRBJ2-2; abundance: NA; CDR3aa: CASSPRLAGPNTGELFF; CDR3nt: TGTGCCAGCTCACCCCGGCTAGCGGGACCCAACACCGGGGAGCTGTTTTTT
d_gene: NA; v_gene: TRBV2; j_gene: TRBJ1-2; abundance: few; CDR3aa: CASSEPPHRATNYGYTF; CDR3nt: TGTGCCAGCAGTGAACCCCCACACAGGGCCACTAACTATGGCTACACCTTC
d_gene: NA; v_gene: TRBV18; j_gene: TRBJ2-7; abundance: NA; CDR3aa: CASSLRGWLEGAVSSYEQYF; CDR3nt: TGTGCCAGCTCCCTAAGGGGTTGGTTGGAGGGGGCGGTGAGCTCCTACGAGCAGTACTTC
d_gene: NA; v_gene: TRBV6-5; j_gene: TRBJ1-5; abundance: NA; CDR3aa: CASSQQGGAQPQHF; CDR3nt: TGTGCCAGCAGTCAACAGGGAGGGGCCCAGCCCCAGCATTTT
d_gene: TRBD1; v_gene: TRBV7-2; j_gene: TRBJ1-2; abundance: NA; CDR3aa: CASSQGASRPYGYTF; CDR3nt: TGTGCCAGCAGTCAGGGGGCCTCCCGCCCTTATGGCTACACCTTC
d_gene: NA; v_gene: TRBV10-3; j_gene: TRBJ2-3; abundance: NA; CDR3aa: CAISGFSSDTQYF; CDR3nt: TGTGCCATCAGTGGATTTAGTTCAGATACGCAGTATTTT
d_gene: NA; v_gene: TRBV27; j_gene: TRBJ2-7; abundance: NA; CDR3aa: CASSARSGSSYEQYF; CDR3nt: TGTGCCAGCAGTGCCCGGTCGGGGAGCTCCTACGAGCAGTACTTC
d_gene: NA; v_gene: TRBV28; j_gene: TRBJ1-1; abundance: few; CDR3aa: CASSSPQPGSEAFF; CDR3nt: TGTGCCAGCAGCTCCCCCCAACCAGGGTCTGAAGCTTTCTTT
d_gene: TRBD1; v_gene: TRBV7-3; j_gene: TRBJ1-1; abundance: NA; CDR3aa: CASSPGQANTEAFF; CDR3nt: TGTGCCAGCAGCCCGGGACAGGCGAACACTGAAGCTTTCTTT
d_gene: NA; v_gene: TRBV5-1; j_gene: TRBJ1-3; abundance: NA; CDR3aa: CASSLQKPHGLLGNTIYF; CDR3nt: TGCGCCAGCAGCTTGCAGAAACCCCACGGACTACTTGGAAACACCATATATTTT
d_gene: NA; v_gene: TRBV7-9; j_gene: TRBJ2-7; abundance: NA; CDR3aa: CASSPRVAANIYEQYF; CDR3nt: TGTGCCAGCAGCCCCCGCGTGGCGGCAAATATCTACGAGCAGTACTTC
d_gene: TRBD1; v_gene: TRBV30; j_gene: TRBJ1-2; abundance: NA; CDR3aa: CAWDYPDRGRSQGYTF; CDR3nt: TGTGCCTGGGATTATCCCGACAGGGGGCGATCTCAAGGCTACACCTTC
d_gene: TRBD2; v_gene: TRBV28; j_gene: TRBJ2-3; abundance: NA; CDR3aa: CASSLGFSSGYTDTQYF; CDR3nt: TGTGCCAGCAGTTTAGGGTTCTCTAGCGGGTACACAGATACGCAGTATTTT
d_gene: NA; v_gene: TRBV6-5; j_gene: TRBJ1-6; abundance: NA; CDR3aa: CASTGGGTYNSPLHF; CDR3nt: TGTGCCAGCACCGGCGGGGGAACCTATAATTCACCCCTCCACTTT
d_gene: NA; v_gene: TRBV25-1; j_gene: TRBJ2-2; abundance: NA; CDR3aa: CASSKPAGTNTGELFF; CDR3nt: TGTGCCAGCAGTAAGCCTGCCGGGACAAACACCGGGGAGCTGTTTTTT
d_gene: NA; v_gene: TRBV6-6; j_gene: TRBJ1-3; abundance: NA; CDR3aa: CASSYSRQGGNTIYF; CDR3nt: TGTGCCAGCAGTTACTCGCGCCAGGGGGGAAACACCATATATTTT
d_gene: NA; v_gene: TRBV5-1; j_gene: TRBJ1-6; abundance: NA; CDR3aa: CASSFGNRVDNSPLHF; CDR3nt: TGCGCCAGCAGCTTTGGTAACAGGGTCGATAATTCACCCCTCCACTTT
d_gene: TRBD2; v_gene: TRBV7-8; j_gene: TRBJ2-7; abundance: NA; CDR3aa: CASSLGRSGTRYEQYF; CDR3nt: TGTGCCAGCAGCTTAGGTCGGAGCGGGACTCGCTACGAGCAGTACTTC
d_gene: NA; v_gene: TRBV5-1; j_gene: TRBJ1-4; abundance: NA; CDR3aa: CASSPGDTFSTNEKLFF; CDR3nt: TGCGCCAGCAGCCCAGGGGACACATTTTCAACTAATGAAAAACTGTTTTTT
d_gene: TRBD1; v_gene: TRBV14; j_gene: TRBJ2-7; abundance: NA; CDR3aa: CASSQRHRGTYEQYF; CDR3nt: TGTGCCAGCAGCCAAAGGCACAGGGGCACTTACGAGCAGTACTTC
d_gene: TRBD1; v_gene: TRBV4-2; j_gene: TRBJ1-4; abundance: NA; CDR3aa: CASSHARGAGNEKLFF; CDR3nt: TGTGCCAGCAGCCACGCCAGGGGGGCAGGAAATGAAAAACTGTTTTTT
d_gene: TRBD2; v_gene: TRBV7-2; j_gene: TRBJ2-1; abundance: NA; CDR3aa: CASSFSGGATNNEQFF; CDR3nt: TGTGCCAGCAGCTTCAGCGGGGGGGCAACCAACAATGAGCAGTTCTTC
d_gene: TRBD2; v_gene: TRBV19; j_gene: TRBJ2-3; abundance: NA; CDR3aa: CASSILAGGRDTQYF; CDR3nt: TGTGCCAGTAGTATACTAGCGGGGGGCCGGGATACGCAGTATTTT
d_gene: TRBD1; v_gene: TRBV30; j_gene: TRBJ2-5; abundance: NA; CDR3aa: CAWSASDRGGVKTQYF; CDR3nt: TGTGCCTGGAGTGCCTCGGACAGGGGGGGTGTGAAGACCCAGTACTTC
d_gene: TRBD2; v_gene: TRBV5-8; j_gene: TRBJ2-5; abundance: NA; CDR3aa: CASSLGGGTSGETQYF; CDR3nt: TGTGCCAGCAGCTTGGGGGGCGGGACTAGCGGAGAGACCCAGTACTTC
d_gene: TRBD2; v_gene: TRBV7-9; j_gene: TRBJ2-7; abundance: NA; CDR3aa: CASSRRLAGGPIHEQYF; CDR3nt: TGTGCCAGCAGCCGTAGACTAGCGGGGGGGCCGATCCACGAGCAGTACTTC
d_gene: NA; v_gene: TRBV5-4; j_gene: TRBJ2-1; abundance: NA; CDR3aa: CASRSTGISYNEQFF; CDR3nt: TGTGCCAGCAGGTCAACAGGAATCTCCTACAATGAGCAGTTCTTC
d_gene: TRBD2; v_gene: TRBV5-3; j_gene: TRBJ2-7; abundance: NA; CDR3aa: CARSGGWEGQGSSEQYF; CDR3nt: TGTGCCAGAAGCGGAGGGTGGGAGGGGCAGGGCTCATCCGAGCAGTACTTC